A single sample gave rise to the 27 T cell receptor beta chains below, sequenced in a study of metastatic and nonmetastatic thyroid tumors. None of the patients had undergone any treatment ahead of thyroid surgery. TCRdb used MiXCR to call clones anew from the PCR reads. The sample has fewer than 25,000 clones, around 17% seen once. Material: blood. The source of these receptors is a male donor with papillary thyroid cancer or a benign thyroid nodule (not recorded which). Some clones in this sample may be carry-over from other donors' samples.

This clone was counted many times. The chain uses TRBV5-1 and TRBJ2-5, with D perhaps matching TRBD1 (5 bases). Trimming took 2 bases from V and 5 from J, leaving 10 bases between them. CDR3 length: 13 residues. Per the germline V gene, CDR1 is SGHRS and CDR2 is YFSETQ. The CDR3 sequence: CASSFWGAETQYF. The CDR3 DNA reads TGCGCCAGCAGCTTCTGGGGCGCGGAGACCCAGTACTTC.

This clone was picked up many times. Other DNA sequences in the sample encode the same CDR3. J is TRBJ2-7 and V is TRBV7-9; maybe TRBD2 (5 bases). The CDR3 is made up of 13 amino acids. V was clipped by 2 bases and J by 4 bases, with 9 bases between them. The germline gives CDR1 SEHNR, CDR2 FQNEAQ (reference sequence). CDR3 region: CASSLSGGYEQYF. The CDR3 DNA reads as TGTGCCAGCAGCTTATCAGGCGGGTACGAGCAGTACTTC.

This clone was picked up a small number of times. Other DNA sequences in this sample translate to the same CDR3. V usage is TRBV2 and J usage is TRBJ2-7, with D unclear. The CDR3 totals 13 residues. Per the germline V gene, CDR1 is SNHLY and CDR2 is FYNNEI. Between the trimmed V and J ends, which lost 4 bases and 2 bases, there was a span of 9 bases. The DNA for the CDR3 is TGTGCCAGCAGTGGGGGTCCCGCCTACGAGCAGTACTTC. This sequence encodes CASSGGPAYEQYF.

This clone is judged medium-sized. The chain couples TRBV2 to TRBJ2-7; D not resolved. V dropped 6 bases and J dropped 3 bases, with 6 bases sitting between them. The CDR3 consists of 11 residues. Germline CDR1 reads SNHLY; CDR2 reads FYNNEI. The CDR3 protein is CASRGIYEQYF. CDR3 coding DNA: TGTGCCAGCAGGGGGATCTACGAGCAGTACTTC.

The table lists this clone with many counts. This chain joins TRBV9 and TRBJ1-6; 8 bases match TRBD1. Germline V gene data show CDR1 as SGDLS and CDR2 as YYNGEE. V shed 4 bases, J shed 6 bases, and the junction held 9 bases outside the gene matches. The CDR3 runs to 16 residues. The CDR3 bases are TGTGCCAGCAGCCCGACGACAGGGGAGGTTAATTCACCCCTCCACTTT. It translates to CASSPTTGEVNSPLHF.

This clone was counted at least ten times. The chain links TRBV9 to TRBJ2-7, with D perhaps matching TRBD1 (7 bases). This CDR3 has 14 amino acids. The germline V gene has CDR1 SGDLS and CDR2 YYNGEE. V shed 6 bases and J shed 2 bases, with 15 bases lying between them. CDR3 sequence (DNA): TGTGCCAGCATGAGGGGGCGGACTACCTACGAGCAGTACTTC. It translates to CASMRGRTTYEQYF.

This clone showed up just a few times. The chain employs TRBV27 and TRBJ1-2, with 10 bases matching TRBD1. Germline-derived CDR1 and CDR2 are MNHEY and SMNVEV (reference sequence). This CDR3 region has 16 residues. Trimming cost V 5 bases and J 4 bases; bases outside gene matches: 10. The CDR3 spells CASSRQTGGDVYGYTF. The CDR3 bases are TGTGCCAGCAGTAGGCAGACAGGGGGCGACGTCTATGGCTACACCTTC.

This clone is medium-sized in the sample. CDR3 sequence reads: CAWRDTLYEQYF. DNA for the CDR3: TGTGCCTGGAGGGACACCCTCTACGAGCAGTACTTC. The chain recombines TRBV30 with TRBJ2-7, with a weak D call TRBD1 (5 bases). Between the trimmed V and J ends, which lost 3 bases and 3 bases, there was a span of 9 bases. The CDR3 has 12 amino acids. Germline V lookup: CDR1 GTSNPN, CDR2 SVGIG (reference sequence).

This clone appeared many times. The V and J genes are TRBV30 and TRBJ2-5, with a tentative D call TRBD2 (5 bases). V shed 2 bases and J shed 3 bases, with 13 bases lying between them. The germline V gene encodes CDR1 GTSNPN and CDR2 SVGIG (reference sequence). The CDR3 is 14 amino acids. CDR3 loop: CAWSLRMREETQYF. CDR3 DNA sequence: TGTGCCTGGAGTCTCCGGATGCGGGAAGAGACCCAGTACTTC.

This clone was detected many times. V is TRBV19 and J is TRBJ2-1; the D is unclear. Germline V gene lookup returns CDR1 LNHDA and CDR2 SQIVND (reference sequence). The length of the CDR3 is 11 residues. Trimming removed 4 bases from V and 6 bases from J, with 4 bases in between. The CDR3 DNA reads as TGTGCCAGTAGTAGGGGCAATGAGCAGTTCTTC. Translation gives CASSRGNEQFF. The full variable domain, rest sourced from reference TRBV19 and TRBJ2-1, is DGGITQSPKYLFRKEGQNVTLSCEQNLNHDAMYWYRQDPGQGLRLIYYSQIVNDFQKGDIAEGYSVSREKKESFPLTVTSAQKNPTAFYLCASSRGNEQFFGPGTRLTVL.

This clone was counted at least ten times. This chain connects TRBV7-3 to TRBJ2-7; D uncertain. The CDR3 totals 13 residues. Trimming shortened V by 3 bases and J by 9 bases, and 15 bases separated the two germline ends. Germline values: CDR1 SGHTA, CDR2 FQGTGA. The CDR3 reads CASSFGPGLGQYF. For the CDR3, the DNA is TGTGCCAGCAGCTTTGGACCTGGGTTGGGGCAGTACTTC.

Ten or more counts support this clone. This chain connects TRBV11-1 to TRBJ1-4; D call uncertain. CDR1 SGHAT and CDR2 FQDESV come from the germline V gene (reference sequence). Trimming took 8 bases from V and 4 from J, leaving 17 bases between them. The CDR3 covers 15 residues. The CDR3 DNA sequence: TGTGCCAGCCCTAGGGCCGATCATCATAATGAAAAACTGTTTTTT. Its protein is CASPRADHHNEKLFF. The full variable domain, in which reference TRBV11-1 and TRBJ1-4 provide the parts outside the CDR3, is EAEVAQSPRYKITEKSQAVAFWCDPISGHATLYWYRQILGQGPELLVQFQDESVVDDSQLPKDRFSAERLKGVDSTLKIQPAELGDSAMYLCASPRADHHNEKLFFGSGTQLSVL.

The rearrangement links TRBV28 to TRBJ1-1, with a possible D match to TRBD1 (6 bases). Germline assignment: CDR1 MDHEN and CDR2 SYDVKM. This CDR3 is built from 12 residues. Between the trimmed V and J ends, which lost 11 bases and 4 bases, there was a span of 14 bases. CDR3 residues: CALQGLSTEAFF. DNA for the CDR3: TGTGCCCTACAGGGTTTAAGCACTGAAGCTTTCTTT.

This clone was seen many times. V gene TRBV6-5 combines with J gene TRBJ1-3; no clear D. CDR1 is MNHEY and CDR2 is SVGAGI in the germline V gene. CDR3 size: 16 residues. V shed 0 bases and J shed 3 bases, with 12 bases lying between them. As DNA, the CDR3 is TGTGCCAGCAGTTACTCGAAGGAAGGAGGTGGAAACACCATATATTTT. Protein sequence: CASSYSKEGGGNTIYF.

This clone was counted only a few times. J is TRBJ1-2 and V is TRBV6-6; 9 nucleotides agree with TRBD1. The CDR3 loop spans 15 amino acids. Germline CDR1 MNHNY, CDR2 SVGAGI (reference sequence). The V and J ends lost 2 bases and 8 bases, in that order; junction bases with no gene match: 9. The CDR3, as DNA: TGTGCCAGCAGTTACGTGGGACAGGGATCGAGGGGCTACACCTTC. It yields the protein CASSYVGQGSRGYTF.

The sample holds many counts of this clone. The chain has TRBV3-1 and TRBJ2-7; D might be TRBD1 (6 bases). V gave up 4 bases and J gave up 6 bases, with 16 bases separating them. The CDR3 has 14 amino acids. Germline assignment: CDR1 LGHDT and CDR2 YNNKEL (reference sequence). CDR3 nucleotide sequence: TGTGCCAGCAGCCGGAACAGGGCCTCTTTCGAGCAGTACTTC. The encoded protein is CASSRNRASFEQYF.

This chain links TRBV4-2 with TRBJ2-1; the D gene is possibly TRBD2 (6 bases). This CDR3 has 15 amino acids. V lost 4 bases and J 5 bases, leaving 15 bases between the germline ends. Germline V gives CDR1 LGHNA, CDR2 YNFKEQ. The CDR3 nucleotides are TGTGCCAGCAGCCCCCAGGCGGTAGCGGACAATGAGCAGTTCTTC. Translation gives CASSPQAVADNEQFF.

The chain combines TRBV27 with TRBJ1-3; no clear D. The germline CDR1 and CDR2 sequences are MNHEY and SMNVEV (reference sequence). Deletions cut 6 bases from V and 0 bases from J, with 9 bases between. The length of the CDR3 is 14 residues. The chain's CDR3 is CASSCRISGNTIYF. The CDR3 DNA is TGTGCCAGCAGCTGTCGGATCTCTGGAAACACCATATATTTT.

There are many counts of this clone. The rearrangement uses TRBV6-6 and TRBJ2-3; 15 bases match TRBD2. After removal of 6 bases from V and 2 bases from J, the junction contained 12 bases not matched to a gene. CDR3 length: 19 amino acids. Germline CDR1 reads MNHNY; CDR2 reads SVGAGI (reference sequence). This chain's CDR3 is CASRAPGLAGGSSTDTQYF. Written as DNA, the CDR3 is TGTGCCAGCAGGGCCCCGGGACTAGCGGGGGGTTCTTCCACAGATACGCAGTATTTT.

By share of the sample, this clone is medium-sized. The J gene is TRBJ1-3, the V gene TRBV6-1, with D possibly matching TRBD1 (5 bases). The CDR3 consists of 15 residues. Trimming took 1 base from V and 1 from J, leaving 8 bases between them. CDR1 MNHNS and CDR2 SASEGT come from the germline V gene. The CDR3 region has the DNA TGTGCCAGCAGTGAAGAGGAGGGGTCTGGAAACACCATATATTTT. Translating it yields CASSEEEGSGNTIYF.

This clone was counted a few times. The chain uses TRBV15 and TRBJ2-7; D is possibly TRBD1 or TRBD2 (5 bases each). Germline V gives CDR1 LNHNV, CDR2 YYDKDF (reference sequence). This CDR3 region has 16 residues. Trimming cost V 0 bases and J 2 bases, with 14 bases left between them. The CDR3 region has the DNA TGTGCCACCAGCAGAGATAGAGGGGAGCGCCCCTACGAGCAGTACTTC. Amino acid sequence: CATSRDRGERPYEQYF.

This chain's CDR3 is CASKTSGGDEDEQFF. In DNA, the CDR3 is TGTGCCAGCAAAACATCAGGGGGCGATGAGGATGAGCAGTTCTTC. The chain has TRBV11-2 and TRBJ2-1; TRBD1 agrees at 8 bases. CDR1 SGHAT and CDR2 FQNNGV come from the germline V gene. V lost 7 bases to trimming and J lost 8 bases; unmatched junction nucleotides: 13. The CDR3 sequence is 15 residues long.

As to this clone: One end of the junction does not line up with germline, which may come from a read error. The chain links TRBV7-7 to TRBJ2-7, with TRBD1 identical over 7 bases. Germline assignment: CDR1 SSHAT and CDR2 FNYEAQ (reference sequence). CDR3 length equals 16 residues. The CDR3 nucleotides are TGTGCTAGCAGCAAAACTACAGGGGAACGAAGGTACGAGCAGTACTTC. This sequence encodes CASSKTTGERRYEQYF. The variable domain in full, completed from reference TRBV7-7 and TRBJ2-7, reads GAGVSQSPRYKVTKRGQDVTLRCDPISSHATLYWYQQALGQGPEFLTYFNYEAQPDKSGLPSDRFSAERPEGSISTLTIQRTEQRDSAMYRCASSKTTGERRYEQYFGPGTRLTVT.

In its sample, this clone was seen many times. Sequence at one end of the junction differs from germline and may be a read error. This rearrangement joins TRBV18 to TRBJ2-7; 7 bases map to TRBD2. The germline CDR1 and CDR2 sequences are KGHSH and LQKENI. The CDR3 spans 14 residues. This chain's CDR3 is CVSSRSLADYEQYF. The CDR3, as DNA: TGTGTCAGCTCACGGTCGCTAGCGGACTACGAGCAGTACTTC.

The chain combines TRBV7-2 with TRBJ2-7, with D possibly matching TRBD1 (5 bases). Germline V lookup: CDR1 SGHTA, CDR2 FQGNSA. The CDR3 has 12 amino acids. Trimming took off 5 bases at V and 4 bases at J, with 9 bases between the two ends. CDR3 sequence: CASSPTAYEQYF. CDR3 DNA sequence: TGTGCCAGCAGCCCGACAGCTTACGAGCAGTACTTC.

The rearrangement joins TRBV7-8 to TRBJ2-7, with 9 positions matching TRBD2. The CDR3 is made up of 14 amino acids. J gave up 5 bases and V 3 bases, and 5 bases lay outside the gene matches. Germline CDR1 reads SGHVS; CDR2 reads FQNEAQ. CDR3 in amino acids: CASSFSGGFNEQYF. For the CDR3, the DNA is TGTGCCAGCAGCTTCAGCGGGGGGTTTAACGAGCAGTACTTC.

This clone was seen many times. At one of its ends the junction is not consistent with the germline gene, which may arise from a read error. This sequence joins TRBV7-7 and TRBJ2-1; possibly TRBD2 for D (7 bases). This CDR3 comprises 17 residues. CDR1 and CDR2 (germline): SSHAT, FNYEAQ (reference sequence). In DNA form, the CDR3 reads TGTGCTAGCAGCTTACTACGGGGGGCTGAAGGCGTCAATGAGCAGTTCTTC. Translating gives CASSLLRGAEGVNEQFF.